The following is a TCR beta chain sequence with its context. The data were obtained in a study of control samples from healthy donors and cancer patients. The assay was immunoSEQ multiplex PCR, and TCRdb's table has in-frame clones only and misses some. In the table there are roughly 370,000 clones, 75% to 95% of which are singletons. CDR3 size: 14 residues. Germline assignment: CDR1 SGHRS and CDR2 YFSETQ. V trimming: 5 bases; J trimming: 0 bases; junction bases outside the gene matches: 2. This sequence joins TRBV5-1 and TRBJ2-3; TRBD1 agrees at 8 bases. Specimen: PBMCs. This receptor was taken from a man aged 35-49 years with head and neck cancer. The CDR3, as DNA: TGCGCCAGCAGATGGACAGGGAGCACAGATACGCAGTATTTT. Encoded protein: CASRWTGSTDTQYF.